Listed below are T cell receptor beta chains from one sample, sequenced in a study of T cells after yellow fever vaccination. Each CDR3 protein is one row after TCRdb ran MiXCR on the 5' RACE reads. Altogether some 670,000 distinct CDR3 sequences are present, 9% to 15% being singletons, with the ten largest covering 15%. Material: PBMCs, obtained on the day of the yellow fever booster vaccination. The receptors shown here come from a man aged 25-40 years who received the YFV17D yellow fever vaccine. Each CDR3 is given with its conserved first and last residue. The D gene is left open where the match is weak. A clone size is listed for some rows: how often the clone was seen (once, few, many), or a class if it is expanded.

V gene	D gene	J gene	clone size	CDR3 DNA	CDR3 protein
TRBV6-5	TRBD2	TRBJ2-2	few	TGTGCCAGCAGTTGGACTAGCGGGAGAACCGGGGAGCTGTTTTTT	CASSWTSGRTGELFF
TRBV3-1	TRBD2	TRBJ2-1	few	TGTGCCAGCAGTACGACTAGCGGGAGAAGCAATGAGCAGTTCTTC	CASSTTSGRSNEQFF
TRBV5-1	-	TRBJ1-1	few	TGCGCCAGCAGCTTGGTGGTGGGACCGAACACTGAAGCTTTCTTT	CASSLVVGPNTEAFF
TRBV6-5	-	TRBJ1-2	few	TGTGCCAGCATTTTTTCTGGTCGTGGAAATAACTATGGCTACACCTTC	CASIFSGRGNNYGYTF
TRBV6-1	TRBD2	TRBJ2-2	-	TGTGCCAGCAGAAGACTAGCGGGAAGGCGAGACACCGGGGAGCTGTTTTTT	CASRRLAGRRDTGELFF
TRBV5-1	-	TRBJ1-1	-	TGCGCCAGCAGTTTGGAGCAGGGAAAAGCTTTCTTT	CASSLEQGKAFF
TRBV15	TRBD2	TRBJ2-1	-	TGTGCCACCAGCAGAGTGACTAGCGGGAGCTATGAGCAGTTCTTC	CATSRVTSGSYEQFF
TRBV24-1	TRBD2	TRBJ2-1	-	TGTGCCACCAGTGACACTAGCGGGGTCGGGCAGTTCTTC	CATSDTSGVGQFF
TRBV2	TRBD2	TRBJ2-7	few	TGTGCCAGCAGTCTTTTCGGGAAGCGGGAGGTTTCCTACGAGCAGTACTTC	CASSLFGKREVSYEQYF
TRBV15	-	TRBJ2-5	-	TGTGCCACCAGCGTCAAGGGAGAGACCCAGTACTTC	CATSVKGETQYF
TRBV3-1	-	TRBJ1-1	-	TGTGCCAGCAGCCAAGATAGTTGGAACACTGAAGCTTTCTTT	CASSQDSWNTEAFF
TRBV20-1	TRBD2	TRBJ2-5	-	TGCAGTGCTAGAGATTCGGCGGGGGGCAGGGAGACCCAGTACTTC	CSARDSAGGRETQYF
TRBV3-1	-	TRBJ1-1	-	TGTGCCAGCAGCCTACAAGGAGGTCGCACTGAAGCTTTCTTT	CASSLQGGRTEAFF
TRBV7-2	-	TRBJ2-7	few	TGTGCCAGCAGCCGTAAAAGGGCGGACGAGCAGTACTTC	CASSRKRADEQYF
TRBV5-1	TRBD2	TRBJ2-2	-	TGCGCCAGCAGTCCCCCCGGGACTAGCGGGAGTAACACCGGGGAGCTGTTTTTT	CASSPPGTSGSNTGELFF
TRBV6-2/TRBV6-3	-	TRBJ2-7	-	TGTGCCAGCAGTTACCCCGGCAGGATTACCTACGAGCAGTACTTC	CASSYPGRITYEQYF
TRBV23-1	-	TRBJ2-3	few	TGCGCCAGCAGTCGCCACCTGGGGTCACTCACAGATACGCAGTATTTT	CASSRHLGSLTDTQYF
TRBV24-1	-	TRBJ2-7	few	TGTGCCACCAGTGACCCCGGACGTTGGCAGTACTTC	CATSDPGRWQYF
TRBV18	-	TRBJ2-1	few	TGTGCCAGCTCACGTCGGAGGGAGAATGAGCAGTTCTTC	CASSRRRENEQFF
TRBV9	-	TRBJ2-5	few	TGTGCCAGCAGCGTGGATCTTACCCCAGCGACCCAGTACTTC	CASSVDLTPATQYF
TRBV6-2/TRBV6-3	-	TRBJ2-7	many	TGTGCCAGCAGCGTTGATACCTCCTACGAGCAGTACTTC	CASSVDTSYEQYF
TRBV6-1	TRBD1	TRBJ1-1	few	TGTGCCAGCAGGGCGGAGGAGGGGGCCATGAACACTGAAGCTTTCTTT	CASRAEEGAMNTEAFF
TRBV20-1	TRBD2	TRBJ2-3	-	TGCAGTGCTAGAGGCGGGACTAGCGGGGTCACAGATACGCAGTATTTT	CSARGGTSGVTDTQYF
TRBV6-2/TRBV6-3	-	TRBJ2-3	-	TGTGCCAGCAGTTACGGCGGGGGCCTGACAGATACGCAGTATTTT	CASSYGGGLTDTQYF
TRBV7-9	-	TRBJ1-1	-	TGTGCCAGCAGCGTTGAACTAGAAGCTTTCTTT	CASSVELEAFF
TRBV5-1	-	TRBJ2-2	-	TGCGCCAGCAGCTTGGAATTGGGCAGGAACACCGGGGAGCTGTTTTTT	CASSLELGRNTGELFF
TRBV6-1	TRBD1	TRBJ1-2	few	TGTGCCAGCGACCGGGACAGGCCCTACTATGGCTACACCTTC	CASDRDRPYYGYTF
TRBV3-1	-	TRBJ1-2	few	TGTGCCAGCAGCACCGAGGAGCGCTATGGCTACACCTTC	CASSTEERYGYTF
TRBV5-1	-	TRBJ1-3	-	TGCGCCAGCAGCTTGGGAGGTACTTCTGGAAACACCATATATTTT	CASSLGGTSGNTIYF
TRBV29-1	-	TRBJ1-2	-	TGCAGCGTTGGAGGGGACACCTTCGGCTACACCTTC	CSVGGDTFGYTF
TRBV6-5	TRBD2	TRBJ2-5	-	TGTGCCAGCAGTTCACGCCCCAGACTAGCGGGTGTAGAGACCCAGTACTTC	CASSSRPRLAGVETQYF
TRBV5-5	-	TRBJ2-7	many	TGTGCCAGCAGCCCATTGGAGGCCGCACAACACTACGAGCAGTACTTC	CASSPLEAAQHYEQYF
TRBV12-3/TRBV12-4	TRBD1	TRBJ2-2	few	TGTGCCAGCACCCTCCGACAGGGAAACACCGGGGAGCTGTTTTTT	CASTLRQGNTGELFF
TRBV7-8	TRBD2	TRBJ2-1	-	TGTGCCAGCAGCACCTTACTAGCGGGAGCCGTCGATGAGCAGTTCTTC	CASSTLLAGAVDEQFF
TRBV30	-	TRBJ2-7	few	TGTGCCTGGAGGCCCCGCTGGGGGGAGCAGTACTTC	CAWRPRWGEQYF
TRBV20-1	-	TRBJ1-3	few	TGCAGTGCTAGAGATCCCGGGGGATCAGGAAACACCATATATTTT	CSARDPGGSGNTIYF
TRBV12-3/TRBV12-4	TRBD2	TRBJ2-7	-	TGTGCCAGCAGAACCACTAGCGGAGCCTACGAGCAGTACTTC	CASRTTSGAYEQYF
TRBV10-3	-	TRBJ1-2	few	TGTGCCATCAGTGAGATAACGGGCTATGGCTACACCTTC	CAISEITGYGYTF
TRBV29-1	TRBD2	TRBJ2-7	-	TGCAGCGTTCGCGTCGGTCTAGCGGGACCCGAGCAGTACTTC	CSVRVGLAGPEQYF
TRBV20-1	-	TRBJ2-5	-	TGCAGTGCTAGGGCCATAGGTCCGGGGGAGACCCAGTACTTC	CSARAIGPGETQYF
TRBV9	-	TRBJ2-1	few	TGTGCCAGCAGCGTAGAGACTAGGACAGTCGGGGAGCAGTTCTTC	CASSVETRTVGEQFF
TRBV11-2	-	TRBJ2-1	-	TGTGCCAGCAGCTTAAGGGAGGCTACTAACCCTACCTACAATGAGCAGTTCTTC	CASSLREATNPTYNEQFF
TRBV29-1	-	TRBJ1-1	few	TGCAGCGTTCTCTGGGACTCACTAGGGGCTTTCTTT	CSVLWDSLGAFF
TRBV5-5	-	TRBJ2-3	few	TGTGCCAGCAGCTGGCTGGGGGGCACAGATACGCAGTATTTT	CASSWLGGTDTQYF
TRBV7-9	TRBD2	TRBJ2-3	-	TGTGCCAGCAGCCCAGGTGGTAGCGGGAGTGCAGATACGCAGTATTTT	CASSPGGSGSADTQYF
TRBV4-1	-	TRBJ2-5	-	TGCGCCAGCAGCCTACAACTCCAACAGGGTTCCGAGACCCAGTACTTC	CASSLQLQQGSETQYF
TRBV21-1	-	TRBJ2-5	-	TGTGCCAGCAGCAAACGGTTTGCGAGGGCGACGACCCAGTACTTC	CASSKRFARATTQYF
TRBV27	TRBD1	TRBJ1-1	-	TGTGCCGCCGGGACAGGGGGCCGGAGGGCTGAAGCTTTCTTT	CAAGTGGRRAEAFF
TRBV29-1	TRBD1	TRBJ1-2	-	TGCAGCGTGACAGGGCTCTATGGCTACACCTTC	CSVTGLYGYTF
TRBV20-1	-	TRBJ2-5	-	TGCAGTGCCAGCTTTGGAGAGACCCAGTACTTC	CSASFGETQYF
TRBV4-3	TRBD2	TRBJ2-5	-	TGCGCCAGCAGCCAAGACTTAGCGGGAGGGCCCACAGGCCAGACCCAGTACTTC	CASSQDLAGGPTGQTQYF
TRBV5-1	-	TRBJ2-1	few	TGCGCCAGCAGGGATGGGAGCTCCTACAATGAGCAGTTCTTC	CASRDGSSYNEQFF
TRBV19	-	TRBJ2-2	-	TGTGCCAGTAGACTCGGACCGAACACCGGGGAGCTGTTTTTT	CASRLGPNTGELFF
TRBV20-1	TRBD1	TRBJ2-3	-	TGCTGTGCACCCGCTCAGACAGGGACAGGTGCAGATACGCAGTATTTT	CCAPAQTGTGADTQYF
TRBV20-1	-	TRBJ2-7	-	TGCAGTGCTACCCACAGCGGCTCCTACGAGCAGTACTTC	CSATHSGSYEQYF